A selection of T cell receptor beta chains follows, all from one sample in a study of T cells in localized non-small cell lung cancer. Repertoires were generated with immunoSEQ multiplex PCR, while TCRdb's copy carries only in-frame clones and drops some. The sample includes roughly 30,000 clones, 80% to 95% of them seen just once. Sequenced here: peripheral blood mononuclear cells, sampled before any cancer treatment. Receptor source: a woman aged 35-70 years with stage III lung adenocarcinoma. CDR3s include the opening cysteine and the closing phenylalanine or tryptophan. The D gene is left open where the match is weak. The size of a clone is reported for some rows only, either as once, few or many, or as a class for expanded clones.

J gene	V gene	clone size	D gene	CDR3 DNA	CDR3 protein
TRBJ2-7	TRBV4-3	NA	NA	TGCGCCAGCAGCCAAGGTCTGTGGGGAAGCTCCTACGAGCAGTACTTC	CASSQGLWGSSYEQYF
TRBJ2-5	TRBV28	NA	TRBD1	TGTGCCAGCAGTTTTATAGGGACAGGGTTAGAGACCCAGTACTTC	CASSFIGTGLETQYF
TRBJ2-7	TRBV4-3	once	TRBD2	TGCGCCAGCAGCCGGACTAGCGGGAGCTACGAGCAGTACTTC	CASSRTSGSYEQYF
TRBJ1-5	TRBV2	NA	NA	TGTGCCAGCAGTAACGACAGACTAAGCAATCAGCCCCAGCATTTT	CASSNDRLSNQPQHF
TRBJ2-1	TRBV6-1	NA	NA	TGTGCCAGCAGCGAAGCCTTTTTTGCTGACTCCTACAATGAGCAGTTCTTC	CASSEAFFADSYNEQFF
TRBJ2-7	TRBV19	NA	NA	TGTGCCAGTAGTATCCGTATGAGCTCCTACGAGCAGTACTTC	CASSIRMSSYEQYF
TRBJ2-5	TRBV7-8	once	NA	TGTGCCAGCAGCTTAAAGGGGTTTCGAGAGACCCAGTACTTC	CASSLKGFRETQYF
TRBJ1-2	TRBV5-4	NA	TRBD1	TGTGCCAGCAGCTCGACAGGGCCCTATGGCTACACCTTC	CASSSTGPYGYTF
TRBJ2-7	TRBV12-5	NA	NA	TGTGCTAGTGCCCGAGGGGACCCGTCCTACGAGCAGTACTTC	CASARGDPSYEQYF
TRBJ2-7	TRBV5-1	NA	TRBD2	TGCGCCAGCAGCCCCAGGACTAGCGGGAGCCCAATCTACGAGCAGTACTTC	CASSPRTSGSPIYEQYF
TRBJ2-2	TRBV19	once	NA	TGTGCCAGTAGTATAGCAAGTGGAGACACCGGGGAGCTGTTTTTT	CASSIASGDTGELFF
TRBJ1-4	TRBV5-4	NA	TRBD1	TGTGCCAGCAGCACCGGACAGGGAGCAACTAATGAAAAACTGTTTTTT	CASSTGQGATNEKLFF
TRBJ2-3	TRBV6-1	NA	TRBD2	TGTGCCAGCAGTCCAGCGGGGGTCGGCACAGATACGCAGTATTTT	CASSPAGVGTDTQYF
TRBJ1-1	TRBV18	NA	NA	TGTGCCAGCTCACCACCGGGACGGAGTGAAGCTTTCTTT	CASSPPGRSEAFF
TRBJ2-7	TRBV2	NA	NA	TGTGCCAGCAGTGAAAGGGGAGGCTACGAGCAGTACTTC	CASSERGGYEQYF
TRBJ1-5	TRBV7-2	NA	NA	TGTGCCAGCAGTCTTAATTTTAATCAGCCCCAGCATTTT	CASSLNFNQPQHF
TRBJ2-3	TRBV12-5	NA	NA	TGTGCTAGTGGTTTGTCGGGGACAGATACGCAGTATTTT	CASGLSGTDTQYF
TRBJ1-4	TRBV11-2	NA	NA	TGTGCCAGCAGCTTAGCCGGACGGTGGAGGCGTGCAACTAATGAAAAACTGTTTTTT	CASSLAGRWRRATNEKLFF
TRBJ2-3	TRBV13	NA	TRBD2	TGTGCCAGCAGCATTAGCGGGGCGACAGATACGCAGTATTTT	CASSISGATDTQYF
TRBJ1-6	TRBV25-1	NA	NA	TGTGCCAGCAGTGCCACAGGGTCCAATTCACCCCTCCACTTT	CASSATGSNSPLHF
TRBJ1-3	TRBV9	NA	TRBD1	TGTGCCAGCAGCTTGGGACAGGGGGAAAACACCATATATTTT	CASSLGQGENTIYF
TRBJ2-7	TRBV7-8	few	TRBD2	TGTGCCAGCAGCTCAAGCGGGAGACTCCTCTACGAGCAGTACTTC	CASSSSGRLLYEQYF
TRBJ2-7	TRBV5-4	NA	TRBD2	TGTGCCAGCAGCGACGGGACTAAATGGAGGCAGTACTTC	CASSDGTKWRQYF
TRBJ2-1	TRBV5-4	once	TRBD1	TGTGCCAGCAGGCTCCCGGGACAGGGGGCGAATGAGCAGTTCTTC	CASRLPGQGANEQFF
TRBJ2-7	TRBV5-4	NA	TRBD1	TGTGCCAGCAGCCCACCACCGGGACAGGGAGAGCAGTACTTC	CASSPPPGQGEQYF
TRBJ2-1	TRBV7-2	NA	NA	TGTGCCAGCAGCATAGCGTACAATGAGCAGTTCTTC	CASSIAYNEQFF
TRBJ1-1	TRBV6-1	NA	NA	TGTGCCAGCAGGGGGGACACTGAAGCTTTCTTT	CASRGDTEAFF
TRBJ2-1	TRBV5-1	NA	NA	TGCGCCAGCAGCTTGGCCAGGCGGGACAATGAGCAGTTCTTC	CASSLARRDNEQFF
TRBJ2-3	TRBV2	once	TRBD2	TGTGCCAGCAGTGAAGTGAGCGGGGGCACAGATACGCAGTATTTT	CASSEVSGGTDTQYF
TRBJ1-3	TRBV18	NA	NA	TGTGCCAGCTCACAAGGACAGATCCGCGCGAACTCTGGAAACACCATATATTTT	CASSQGQIRANSGNTIYF
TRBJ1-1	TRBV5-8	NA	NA	TGTGCCAGCAGCCTGGACACCGTGAACACTGAAGCTTTCTTT	CASSLDTVNTEAFF
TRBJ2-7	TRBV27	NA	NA	TGTGCCAGCAGCGGTTACTACGAGCAGTACTTC	CASSGYYEQYF
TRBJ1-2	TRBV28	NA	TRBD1	TGTGCCAGCAGGCTAACAGGGGGGTGGGATTACACCTTC	CASRLTGGWDYTF
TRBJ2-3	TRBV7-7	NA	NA	TGTGCCAGCAGCCCTTCGACTAGTTCCGCAGATACGCAGTATTTT	CASSPSTSSADTQYF
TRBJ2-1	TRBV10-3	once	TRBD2	TGTGCCATCAGTGGGCTCATTCAAGGCGGGAGCTCCTACAATGAGCAGTTCTTC	CAISGLIQGGSSYNEQFF
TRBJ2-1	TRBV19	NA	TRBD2	TGTGCCAGTAGCCCTGGTGGGACTAGCGGGAGAAATGAGCAGTTCTTC	CASSPGGTSGRNEQFF
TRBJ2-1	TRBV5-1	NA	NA	TGCGCCAGCAGCTCCCGACTGGACGGCGGGAATGAGCAGTTCTTC	CASSSRLDGGNEQFF
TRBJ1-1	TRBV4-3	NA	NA	TGCGCCAGCAGCCAAGCCGCCTTCCCCTCGAACACTGAAGCTTTCTTT	CASSQAAFPSNTEAFF
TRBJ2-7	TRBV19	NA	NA	TGTGCCAGTAGTGTGACTACCCACTCCTACGAGCAGTACTTC	CASSVTTHSYEQYF
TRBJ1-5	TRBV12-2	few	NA	TGTGCAAGTCGCTTAGCCTCGAATCAGCCCCAGCATTTT	CASRLASNQPQHF
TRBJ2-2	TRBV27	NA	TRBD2	TGTGCCAGCAGTTTACTAGCGGGGGGCGTCCAGAGCGGGGAGCTGTTTTTT	CASSLLAGGVQSGELFF
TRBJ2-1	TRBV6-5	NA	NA	TGTGCCAGCAGTTTGACAAGCTCCTACAATGAGCAGTTCTTC	CASSLTSSYNEQFF
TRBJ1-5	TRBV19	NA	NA	TGTGCCAGTAGTATAGAACAGGGCAGCAATCAGCCCCAGCATTTT	CASSIEQGSNQPQHF
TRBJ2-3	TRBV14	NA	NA	TGTGCCAGCAGCGGAAGTATCGACCCAGATACGCAGTATTTT	CASSGSIDPDTQYF